These T cell receptor beta chains were read from a single sample in a study of T cell responses to AZD1222 COVID-19 vaccine. The repertoire was sequenced with immunoSEQ multiplex PCR; TCRdb's copy has only in-frame clones and lacks some. The sample contains some 120,000 clones, approximately 90% of which appear only once. The specimen was peripheral blood, collected on day 0 of AZD1222 vaccination. These receptors all stem from an adult in good health. Each CDR3 is given with its conserved first and last residue. Fields, in order: J gene, V gene, clone size, D gene, CDR3 protein, CDR3 DNA. D genes are given only for firm matches. For some rows the clone size is stated as once, few or many, or as a class when expanded; others skip it.

J: TRBJ2-2; V: TRBV12-3/TRBV12-4; size: once; D: TRBD2; CDR3: CASTYGGEGELFF; DNA: TGTGCCAGCACCTACGGGGGGGAAGGGGAGCTGTTTTTT
J: TRBJ2-1; V: TRBV7-9; size: .; D: .; CDR3: CASSLDTGGEQFF; DNA: TGTGCCAGCAGCTTAGACACGGGCGGTGAGCAGTTCTTC
J: TRBJ1-5; V: TRBV18; size: .; D: TRBD1; CDR3: CASSRTGTGVQPQHF; DNA: TGTGCCAGCTCCCGAACCGGGACAGGGGTCCAGCCCCAGCATTTT
J: TRBJ1-3; V: TRBV6-5; size: .; D: .; CDR3: CASSPPGREGNTIYF; DNA: TGTGCCAGCAGTCCACCGGGACGAGAAGGAAACACCATATATTTT
J: TRBJ1-3; V: TRBV3-1/TRBV3-2; size: .; D: TRBD1; CDR3: CASSQGGQGHAGNTIYF; DNA: TGTGCCAGCAGCCAAGGGGGACAGGGGCACGCTGGAAACACCATATATTTT
J: TRBJ1-2; V: TRBV19; size: .; D: .; CDR3: CASSMRGPNYGYTF; DNA: TGTGCCAGTAGTATGCGGGGGCCTAACTATGGCTACACCTTC
J: TRBJ1-4; V: TRBV18; size: .; D: TRBD1; CDR3: CASSRQGKAEEKLFF; DNA: TGTGCCAGCTCCCGACAGGGAAAAGCAGAGGAAAAACTGTTTTTT
J: TRBJ2-5; V: TRBV11-2; size: .; D: .; CDR3: CASSVRAPVRGETQYF; DNA: TGTGCCAGCAGCGTACGCGCTCCCGTTCGGGGGGAGACCCAGTACTTC
J: TRBJ1-2; V: TRBV7-3; size: once; D: .; CDR3: CASSLTHIGLANYGYTF; DNA: TGTGCCAGCAGCTTAACCCACATAGGGTTGGCGAACTATGGCTACACCTTC
J: TRBJ2-3; V: TRBV2; size: .; D: TRBD2; CDR3: CASSERTSGGTDTQYF; DNA: TGTGCCAGCAGTGAACGGACTAGCGGGGGCACAGATACGCAGTATTTT
J: TRBJ1-1; V: TRBV2; size: .; D: TRBD1; CDR3: CASSVTGATEAFF; DNA: TGTGCCAGCAGCGTGACAGGGGCCACTGAAGCTTTCTTT
J: TRBJ1-2; V: TRBV4-1; size: .; D: .; CDR3: CASRAAAGYTF; DNA: TGCGCCAGCAGAGCGGCGGCCGGCTACACCTTC
J: TRBJ1-4; V: TRBV11-2; size: once; D: .; CDR3: CASSRGATTNEKLFF; DNA: TGTGCCAGCAGCCGCGGGGCAACCACTAATGAAAAACTGTTTTTT
J: TRBJ1-5; V: TRBV5-5; size: .; D: TRBD1; CDR3: CASSLGGGAEQPQHF; DNA: TGTGCCAGCAGCTTGGGAGGGGGCGCAGAACAGCCCCAGCATTTT
J: TRBJ2-2; V: TRBV7-9; size: .; D: .; CDR3: CASSFPTWDTGELFF; DNA: TGTGCCAGCAGTTTCCCCACTTGGGACACCGGGGAGCTGTTTTTT
J: TRBJ1-1; V: TRBV10-3; size: .; D: .; CDR3: CAISGQNTEAFF; DNA: TGTGCCATCAGTGGCCAGAACACTGAAGCTTTCTTT
J: TRBJ1-6; V: TRBV4-3; size: few; D: .; CDR3: CASSQDLVGTGNSPLHF; DNA: TGCGCCAGCAGCCAAGATCTAGTAGGGACCGGCAATTCACCCCTCCACTTT
J: TRBJ1-2; V: TRBV24-1; size: .; D: TRBD1; CDR3: CATSDWTGSGYTF; DNA: TGTGCCACCAGTGATTGGACAGGCTCTGGCTACACCTTC
J: TRBJ2-3; V: TRBV11-2; size: .; D: TRBD2; CDR3: CASSFLGLATDTQYF; DNA: TGTGCCAGCAGCTTCTTGGGACTAGCCACAGATACGCAGTATTTT
J: TRBJ2-3; V: TRBV7-9; size: .; D: TRBD1; CDR3: CASSRPGQEGTDTQYF; DNA: TGTGCCAGCAGCCGCCCTGGACAGGAGGGCACAGATACGCAGTATTTT
J: TRBJ1-5; V: TRBV27; size: .; D: TRBD1; CDR3: CASSEDRGSQPQHF; DNA: TGTGCCAGCAGTGAGGACAGGGGAAGCCAGCCCCAGCATTTT
J: TRBJ1-2; V: TRBV3-1/TRBV3-2; size: .; D: .; CDR3: CASSVSSGDGYTF; DNA: TGTGCCAGCAGCGTCAGCTCAGGGGATGGCTACACCTTC
J: TRBJ2-7; V: TRBV2; size: few; D: TRBD2; CDR3: CASSELAGGRTYEQYF; DNA: TGTGCCAGCAGTGAACTGGCGGGAGGCCGAACCTACGAGCAGTACTTC
J: TRBJ1-2; V: TRBV5-5; size: .; D: .; CDR3: CASSLVVGSYYGYTF; DNA: TGTGCCAGCAGCTTGGTGGTAGGCAGCTACTATGGCTACACCTTC
J: TRBJ1-4; V: TRBV7-8; size: .; D: TRBD1; CDR3: CASSRDRGGEKLFF; DNA: TGTGCCAGCAGCAGGGACAGGGGAGGTGAAAAACTGTTTTTT
J: TRBJ2-5; V: TRBV5-4; size: few; D: .; CDR3: CASSFGRDQETQYF; DNA: TGTGCCAGCAGCTTTGGGCGGGACCAAGAGACCCAGTACTTC
J: TRBJ2-5; V: TRBV5-1; size: once; D: TRBD2; CDR3: CASSQGPGGQETQYF; DNA: TGCGCCAGCAGCCAGGGACCGGGGGGCCAAGAGACCCAGTACTTC
J: TRBJ2-2; V: TRBV6-5; size: .; D: TRBD1; CDR3: CASSYMAGGTGELFF; DNA: TGTGCCAGCAGTTACATGGCAGGGGGCACCGGGGAGCTGTTTTTT
J: TRBJ2-4; V: TRBV5-6; size: .; D: .; CDR3: CASSQMSGGAAKNIQYF; DNA: TGTGCCAGCAGCCAAATGAGTGGGGGGGCAGCCAAAAACATTCAGTACTTC
J: TRBJ1-2; V: TRBV27; size: .; D: TRBD1; CDR3: CASSSLQGAGGYTF; DNA: TGTGCCAGCAGTTCCCTACAGGGGGCTGGTGGCTACACCTTC
J: TRBJ2-7; V: TRBV5-1; size: .; D: TRBD2; CDR3: CASSRTSGGYEQYF; DNA: TGCGCCAGCAGTAGGACTAGCGGGGGATACGAGCAGTACTTC
J: TRBJ1-1; V: TRBV28; size: .; D: .; CDR3: CASSLVQANTEAFF; DNA: TGTGCCAGCAGTTTAGTACAGGCGAACACTGAAGCTTTCTTT
J: TRBJ1-1; V: TRBV19; size: .; D: .; CDR3: CASSIGFSEAFF; DNA: TGTGCCAGTAGTATCGGGTTTTCTGAAGCTTTCTTT
J: TRBJ1-2; V: TRBV2; size: many; D: .; CDR3: CASSEGTLSYGYTF; DNA: TGTGCCAGCAGTGAAGGGACGCTATCCTATGGCTACACCTTC
J: TRBJ2-5; V: TRBV4-3; size: .; D: TRBD1; CDR3: CASSQVATGGETQYF; DNA: TGCGCCAGCAGCCAAGTCGCGACAGGGGGAGAGACCCAGTACTTC
J: TRBJ2-7; V: TRBV3-1/TRBV3-2; size: .; D: .; CDR3: CASSPPGLNEQYF; DNA: TGTGCCAGCAGCCCCCCGGGGTTGAACGAGCAGTACTTC
J: TRBJ1-4; V: TRBV7-2; size: .; D: .; CDR3: CASRRDTNNEKLFF; DNA: TGTGCCAGCAGACGGGACACGAACAATGAAAAACTGTTTTTT
J: TRBJ1-6; V: TRBV19; size: .; D: .; CDR3: CASSILPGQGYNSPLHF; DNA: TGTGCCAGTAGTATATTACCAGGGCAAGGCTATAATTCACCCCTCCACTTT
J: TRBJ1-3; V: TRBV3-1/TRBV3-2; size: .; D: .; CDR3: CASRAVSSGNTIYF; DNA: TGTGCCAGCAGAGCAGTGAGCTCTGGAAACACCATATATTTT
J: TRBJ2-3; V: TRBV6-2/TRBV6-3; size: .; D: TRBD2; CDR3: CASSPGGGTTDTQYF; DNA: TGTGCCAGCAGCCCGGGCGGGGGGACCACAGATACGCAGTATTTT
J: TRBJ2-5; V: TRBV6-2/TRBV6-3; size: .; D: .; CDR3: CASSRDTQETQYF; DNA: TGTGCCAGCAGTAGAGACACCCAAGAGACCCAGTACTTC
J: TRBJ1-1; V: TRBV12-3/TRBV12-4; size: .; D: .; CDR3: CASSLGNTEAFF; DNA: TGTGCCAGCAGTTTGGGAAACACTGAAGCTTTCTTT
J: TRBJ2-1; V: TRBV7-2; size: .; D: .; CDR3: CASSNTAYNEQFF; DNA: TGTGCCAGCAGCAATACAGCGTACAATGAGCAGTTCTTC
J: TRBJ1-2; V: TRBV24-1; size: .; D: TRBD1; CDR3: CATSDGQGYGYTF; DNA: TGTGCCACCAGTGATGGACAGGGTTATGGCTACACCTTC
J: TRBJ1-2; V: TRBV29-1; size: .; D: .; CDR3: CSVGDITRDGYTF; DNA: TGCAGCGTTGGAGACATCACCAGGGATGGCTACACCTTC
J: TRBJ1-5; V: TRBV2; size: .; D: TRBD1; CDR3: CASSGQGDNQPQHF; DNA: TGTGCCAGCAGTGGACAGGGTGACAATCAGCCCCAGCATTTT
J: TRBJ1-3; V: TRBV6-1; size: .; D: TRBD1; CDR3: CASSETRDRVNTIYF; DNA: TGTGCCAGCAGTGAAACACGGGACAGGGTGAACACCATATATTTT
J: TRBJ2-1; V: TRBV18; size: .; D: .; CDR3: CASSPAAASYNEQFF; DNA: TGTGCCAGCTCACCGGCGGCCGCCTCCTACAATGAGCAGTTCTTC
J: TRBJ2-1; V: TRBV7-2; size: few; D: .; CDR3: CASSSGVFNEQFF; DNA: TGTGCCAGCAGCTCAGGGGTGTTCAATGAGCAGTTCTTC